One and the same sample provided the 15 T cell receptor beta chains below, sequenced in a study of human T cells and chemical hapten exposure. TCRdb reprocessed the RACE reads with MiXCR, giving one entry per CDR3 protein. The sample has approximately 80,000 distinct CDR3 sequences, approximately 13% seen once. The time point is: patch test 3, about 24 weeks after DPC sensitization. Treatment described: therapeutic diphenylcyclopropenone sensitization with weekly scalp DPC. The specimen was whole blood, collected in connection with sensitization to the hapten diphenylcyclopropenone (DPC). Receptors were obtained from a woman between 45 and 65 years old with alopecia areata. Some clones in this sample may be carry-over from other donors' samples.

The chain is built from TRBV7-9 and TRBJ2-4; D is uncertain. The germline V and J ends were trimmed by 1 base and 8 bases, with 6 bases remaining between them. CDR1 is SEHNR, CDR2 FQNEAQ, per germline (reference sequence). The CDR3 spans 12 residues. The CDR3 nucleotides read TGTGCCAGCAGCTTAGATTGGGACATTCAGTACTTC. Its translation is CASSLDWDIQYF.

This clonotype was picked up many times. V is TRBV11-2 and J is TRBJ2-5, with D perhaps TRBD1 (6 bases). Between the trimmed V and J ends, which lost 1 base and 1 base, there was a span of 7 bases. CDR3 length equals 14 residues. Germline V gene lookup returns CDR1 SGHAT and CDR2 FQNNGV. The chain's CDR3 is CASSLGGGQETQYF. The CDR3 region has the DNA TGTGCCAGCAGCTTAGGAGGGGGCCAAGAGACCCAGTACTTC. Combining the CDR3 with reference TRBV11-2 and TRBJ2-5 gives the whole variable domain EAGVAQSPRYKIIEKRQSVAFWCNPISGHATLYWYQQILGQGPKLLIQFQNNGVVDDSQLPKDRFSAERLKGVDSTLKIQPAKLEDSAVYLCASSLGGGQETQYFGPGTRLLVL.

The chain links TRBV5-5 to TRBJ2-1; 13 bases align to TRBD2. The CDR3 is made up of 19 amino acids. Trimming at V came to 3 bases and at J to 9 bases, leaving 18 bases not matched to a gene. In germline, CDR1 is SGHKS, CDR2 YYEKEE (reference sequence). The CDR3 protein is CASSYAGTSGMGPAGEQFF. CDR3 nucleotide sequence: TGTGCCAGCAGCTACGCCGGGACTAGCGGGATGGGGCCGGCGGGTGAGCAGTTCTTC.

This clonotype was counted a few times. The genes are TRBV11-2 and TRBJ1-3; 7 bases align to TRBD1. The length of the CDR3 is 16 residues. The J segment lost 2 bases and the V segment lost 4 bases, leaving 8 bases of the junction unmatched. Germline V lookup: CDR1 SGHAT, CDR2 FQNNGV. CDR3 region: CASSSRDRVPGNTIYF. The CDR3 DNA sequence: TGTGCCAGCAGCTCCCGCGACAGGGTACCTGGAAACACCATATATTTT.

There are a few counts of this clonotype. This chain links TRBV7-2 with TRBJ2-7; 7 nucleotides line up with TRBD2. Trimming took 3 bases from V and 0 from J; bases not matched to a gene: 5. There are 15 residues in the CDR3. From germline, CDR1 is SGHTA and CDR2 FQGNSA. CDR3 nucleotides: TGTGCCAGCAGCTTCGGCGGGAGAAGCTCCTACGAGCAGTACTTC. This codes for CASSFGGRSSYEQYF. Looking up the rest from reference TRBV7-2 and TRBJ2-7 gives the full variable domain: GAGVSQSPSNKVTEKGKDVELRCDPISGHTALYWYRQSLGQGLEFLIYFQGNSAPDKSGLPSDRFSAERTGGSVSTLTIQRTQQEDSAVYLCASSFGGRSSYEQYFGPGTRLTVT.

The chain uses TRBV29-1 and TRBJ2-3; perhaps TRBD1 as D (6 bases). V gave up 5 bases and J gave up 3 bases, with 15 bases separating them. The V gene's germline CDR1 is SQVTM and CDR2 ANQGSEA. The CDR3 contains 14 residues. The CDR3 bases are TGCAGCGTTAGGTCGCAGGGGCAAACAGATACGCAGTATTTT. This codes for CSVRSQGQTDTQYF.

The table lists this clonotype with a count of one. The rearrangement links TRBV11-2 to TRBJ2-4; the match to TRBD1 covers 7 bases. The V and J ends lost 4 bases and 9 bases, in that order; junction bases with no gene match: 9. Germline CDR1 reads SGHAT; CDR2 reads FQNNGV. This CDR3 spans 14 amino acids. The CDR3 loop is CASSSLGDRIIQYF. The CDR3 DNA sequence: TGTGCCAGCAGCTCCCTAGGGGACAGAATCATTCAGTACTTC.

This clonotype was recorded at least ten times. The chain employs TRBV4-2 and TRBJ2-7; TRBD2 aligns across 9 bases. This CDR3 has 15 amino acids. Germline assignment: CDR1 LGHNA and CDR2 YNFKEQ. The trim removed 3 bases at V and 3 bases at J, leaving 6 bases unmatched. In DNA form, the CDR3 reads TGTGCCAGCAGCCAGGTAGCGGGAGTCCGCTACGAGCAGTACTTC. Translation: CASSQVAGVRYEQYF.

Only a few counts were recorded for this clonotype. The chain couples TRBV10-3 to TRBJ1-1; 7 bases match TRBD1. The V and J ends lost 10 bases and 2 bases, in that order; junction bases with no gene match: 7. The CDR3 is made up of 13 amino acids. The V gene's germline CDR1 is ENHRY and CDR2 SYGVKD. The chain's CDR3 is CATGTAFNTEAFF. CDR3 nucleotide sequence: TGTGCCACTGGGACAGCCTTTAACACTGAAGCTTTCTTT.

There are many counts of this clonotype. This chain joins TRBV20-1 and TRBJ2-7; 9 bases line up with TRBD2. V lost 1 base, J lost 1 base, and 5 bases stayed unmatched. The CDR3 extends over 15 amino acids. Germline-derived CDR1 and CDR2 are DFQATT and SNEGSKA (reference sequence). This CDR3 reads CSARAAGGNSYEQYF. CDR3 sequence (DNA): TGCAGTGCTAGAGCGGCGGGAGGGAATTCCTACGAGCAGTACTTC.

This clonotype came up many times. This chain uses TRBV11-2 with TRBJ2-5, with D perhaps matching TRBD1 (6 bases). The V gene's germline CDR1 is SGHAT and CDR2 FQNNGV. The CDR3 length is 14 residues. Trimming shortened V by 5 bases and J by 5 bases, and 15 bases separated the two germline ends. CDR3 in DNA: TGTGCCAGCAGCCATTCAGGGGATATCGAGACCCAGTACTTC. Translated: CASSHSGDIETQYF. Full variable domain (outside the CDR3, taken from reference TRBV11-2 and TRBJ2-5): EAGVAQSPRYKIIEKRQSVAFWCNPISGHATLYWYQQILGQGPKLLIQFQNNGVVDDSQLPKDRFSAERLKGVDSTLKIQPAKLEDSAVYLCASSHSGDIETQYFGPGTRLLVL.

DNA for the CDR3: TGTGCCAGCAGCTTATACAGGGGAGATACGCAGTATTTT. Translating gives CASSLYRGDTQYF. The chain couples TRBV5-4 to TRBJ2-3, with 7 positions matching TRBD1. The CDR3 sequence is 13 residues long. V trimming: 2 bases; J trimming: 5 bases; junction bases outside the gene matches: 2. Germline V CDR1 and CDR2: SGHNT, YYREEE (reference sequence).

This clonotype was recorded many times. The rearrangement joins TRBV7-2 to TRBJ2-3; 11 bases match TRBD2. CDR1 SGHTA and CDR2 FQGNSA come from the germline V gene. This CDR3 contains 16 residues. The trim removed 5 bases at V and 4 bases at J, leaving 8 bases unmatched. The CDR3 sequence is CASSHGTSGGADTQYF. Here the CDR3 DNA reads TGTGCCAGCAGCCACGGGACTAGCGGAGGGGCAGATACGCAGTATTTT.

The J gene is TRBJ2-5, the V gene TRBV7-3; 10 bases line up with TRBD2. The CDR3 runs 14 residues. Losses at the gene ends were 4 bases for V and 5 bases for J; bases not matched to a gene: 4. CDR1 SGHTA and CDR2 FQGTGA come from the germline V gene. The CDR3 bases are TGTGCCAGCAGCTCTAGCGGGAGCTGGGAGACCCAGTACTTC. Translation gives CASSSSGSWETQYF.

The V call is TRBV18, the J call TRBJ1-5; possibly TRBD1 for D (6 bases). CDR1 KGHSH and CDR2 LQKENI come from the germline V gene. The length of the CDR3 is 15 residues. V lost 4 bases, J lost 0 bases, and 10 bases lay in between. CDR3 loop: CASSRGGLSNQPQHF. CDR3 sequence (DNA): TGTGCCAGCTCACGGGGGGGCCTTAGCAATCAGCCCCAGCATTTT.